The 11 T cell receptor beta chains presented below share a single source sample, sequenced in a study of T cells in Graves' hyperthyroidism and ophthalmopathy. Regions amplified from RNA transcripts were the TCR beta CDR3 regions. First-round RT-PCR of the TCR CDR3 relied on the HTBI primer set. MiXCR, run by TCRdb on the multiplex PCR reads, gives a single entry per CDR3 protein. The sample lists roughly 200,000 distinct CDR3 sequences, approximately 16% occurring once. Specimen: blood. The receptors here all came from a man aged 35 to 55 with Graves' hyperthyroidism.

This clonotype was observed many times. This rearrangement joins TRBV20-1 to TRBJ1-2; no clear D gene. V was clipped by 1 base and J by 3 bases, with 9 bases between them. CDR1 DFQATT and CDR2 SNEGSKA come from the germline V gene (reference sequence). CDR3 size: 13 residues. CDR3 amino acids: CSARAQRYYGYTF. The DNA of the CDR3 is TGCAGTGCTAGAGCACAACGATACTATGGCTACACCTTC.

This clonotype was seen a few times. The chain joins TRBV10-2 to TRBJ1-2; D remains unclear. The germline V and J ends were trimmed by 2 bases and 8 bases, with 12 bases remaining between them. CDR3 length: 13 residues. The germline gives CDR1 WSHSY, CDR2 SAAADI. The CDR3 here is CASSEAFVRGYTF. For the CDR3, the DNA is TGCGCCAGCAGTGAGGCCTTTGTTAGGGGCTACACCTTC.

The gene calls are TRBV5-1 and TRBJ1-4; 7 positions agree with TRBD1. Germline loops: CDR1 SGHRS, CDR2 YFSETQ. V trimming: 2 bases; J trimming: 8 bases; junction bases outside the gene matches: 6. The CDR3 loop spans 14 amino acids. CDR3 nucleotides: TGCGCCAGCAGCTTCCGGGACAGTGGCGAAAAACTGTTTTTT. Translated: CASSFRDSGEKLFF.

V and J are TRBV5-6 and TRBJ1-5; 7 positions agree with TRBD1. The germline V gene encodes CDR1 SGHDT and CDR2 YYEEEE. The CDR3 spans 15 residues. J lost 4 bases, V lost 0 bases, and 4 bases had no gene match. The CDR3: CASSLDGTANQPQHF. CDR3 coding DNA: TGTGCCAGCAGCTTGGACGGGACAGCTAATCAGCCCCAGCATTTT.

This clonotype turned up a few times. V is TRBV5-1 and J is TRBJ2-1; D is unclear. Trimming removed 0 bases from V and 6 bases from J, with 10 bases in between. The CDR3 covers 14 residues. Germline V gene data show CDR1 as SGHRS and CDR2 as YFSETQ. As DNA, the CDR3 is TGCGCCAGCAGCTTGGTGGCAGGAAGCAATGAGCAGTTCTTC. Translating it yields CASSLVAGSNEQFF.

This clonotype was seen ten or more times. The chain employs TRBV9 and TRBJ2-2; 8 bases are shared with TRBD2. Germline V CDR1 and CDR2: SGDLS, YYNGEE. This CDR3 has 16 amino acids. The J segment lost 2 bases and the V segment lost 0 bases, leaving 3 bases of the junction unmatched. Written as DNA, the CDR3 is TGTGCCAGCAGCGTAGGCAGCGGGGGTAACACCGGGGAGCTGTTTTTT. Translation: CASSVGSGGNTGELFF.

This clonotype was detected ten times or more. The CDR3 DNA sequence: TGTGCCAGCAGTTTGGTGGTGGACAGGGGAGGTGGCTACACCTTC. Residues: CASSLVVDRGGGYTF. V usage is TRBV28 and J usage is TRBJ1-2, with 9 bases aligning to TRBD1. There are 15 residues in the CDR3. Trimming removed 3 bases from V and 7 bases from J; junction bases left unmatched: 9. The germline gives CDR1 MDHEN, CDR2 SYDVKM.

This clonotype was found a few times. The rearrangement joins TRBV28 to TRBJ1-6; a weak D match, TRBD1 (5 bases). Trimming stripped 2 bases from V and 7 bases from J, with 9 bases between. Per the germline V gene, CDR1 is MDHEN and CDR2 is SYDVKM. This CDR3 has 14 residues. Here the CDR3 reads CASSLGGRNSPLHF. The CDR3 nucleotides read TGTGCCAGCAGTTTAGGGGGTAGGAATTCACCCCTCCACTTT.

Many counts were recorded for this clonotype. The chain uses TRBV6-1 and TRBJ2-5; D assignment may be TRBD1 or TRBD2 (5 bases each). V lost 4 bases and J lost 1, with 10 bases in between. The CDR3 has 14 amino acids. Germline lookup yields CDR1 MNHNS and CDR2 SASEGT. The CDR3 loop reads CASSVAGTQETQYF. Here the CDR3 DNA reads TGTGCCAGCAGTGTCGCAGGGACCCAAGAGACCCAGTACTTC.

V and J are TRBV3-1 and TRBJ2-5, with TRBD1 identical over 7 bases. The CDR3 contains 14 residues. Trimming at V came to 2 bases and at J to 4 bases, leaving 4 bases not matched to a gene. Germline V gene data show CDR1 as LGHDT and CDR2 as YNNKEL (reference sequence). This chain's CDR3 is CASSQTGVPETQYF. CDR3 in DNA: TGTGCCAGCAGCCAAACAGGGGTCCCAGAGACCCAGTACTTC.

This clonotype has ten or more counts. J is TRBJ2-7 and V is TRBV2; 12 nucleotides line up with TRBD1. Germline V gene lookup returns CDR1 SNHLY and CDR2 FYNNEI. V gave up 6 bases and J gave up 5 bases; unmatched junction bases: 8. The CDR3 loop spans 15 amino acids. The DNA of the CDR3 is TGTGCCAGCAGCTCCCGGGACAGGGGGCTCCACGAGCAGTACTTC. Its translation: CASSSRDRGLHEQYF.